The 21 T cell receptor beta chains below come from one sample, sequenced in a study of vaccination and CD4 T cells after COVID-19. The treatment is: roughly 10-day PBMC culture with coronavirus spike peptide pools or control peptides (ViraFEST assay). With the Oncomine TCR Beta short-read assay, DNA from cultured CD4+ T cells was sequenced. TCRdb reprocessed the PCR reads with MiXCR, giving one entry per CDR3 protein. The sample contains about 15,000 distinct CDR3 sequences, about 60% of which appear only once. The antigens these receptors bind are not known. Sequencing was performed on CD4+ T cells from blood, cultured in vitro. These TCRs come from a human donor who had recovered from COVID-19.

V and J are TRBV29-1 and TRBJ2-1, with D unclear. The CDR3 extends over 11 amino acids. Germline V CDR1 and CDR2: SQVTM, ANQGSEA. Trimming left V 4 bases short and J 9 bases short, with 10 bases between. CDR3 sequence: CSVVPVVEQFF. The DNA of the CDR3 is TGCAGCGTTGTACCCGTCGTTGAGCAGTTCTTC.

The rearrangement uses TRBV18 and TRBJ1-2, with 8 bases lining up with TRBD1. The V gene end was trimmed by 3 bases and the J gene end by 4 bases; junction bases not matched to a gene: 10. Germline lookup yields CDR1 KGHSH and CDR2 LQKENI. This CDR3 contains 16 residues. The CDR3 sequence is CASSPTQDRAPYGYTF. CDR3 nucleotide sequence: TGTGCCAGCTCACCGACCCAGGACAGGGCGCCCTATGGCTACACCTTC.

The rearrangement joins TRBV29-1 to TRBJ1-2; D gene ambiguous. Germline-derived CDR1 and CDR2 are SQVTM and ANQGSEA. CDR3 length: 12 residues. Trimming took off 4 bases at V and 3 bases at J, with 9 bases between the two ends. DNA of the CDR3: TGCAGCGTTGCCCACGGATACTATGGCTACACCTTC. Its translation is CSVAHGYYGYTF.

The chain joins TRBV25-1 to TRBJ2-1; maybe TRBD2 (5 bases). The CDR3 extends over 17 amino acids. Per the germline V gene, CDR1 is MGHDK and CDR2 is SYGVNS. V lost 6 bases and J lost 4, with 22 bases in between. CDR3: CASSPNVRGLVYNEQFF. As DNA, the CDR3 is TGTGCCAGCAGCCCTAACGTCCGGGGATTGGTATACAATGAGCAGTTCTTC.

The chain has TRBV6-1 and TRBJ2-7, with no clear D. In germline, CDR1 is MNHNS, CDR2 SASEGT. CDR3 length: 13 amino acids. Trimming removed 6 bases at V and 1 base at J, with 10 bases between. CDR3 loop: CASRETTSYEQYF. CDR3 coding DNA: TGTGCCAGCAGGGAGACAACTTCCTACGAGCAGTACTTC.

The gene calls are TRBV7-2 and TRBJ1-5, with 7 bases matching TRBD1. Trimming cost V 2 bases and J 5 bases; bases outside gene matches: 3. The length of the CDR3 is 14 residues. Germline loops: CDR1 SGHTA, CDR2 FQGNSA. CDR3 sequence: CASSLPGGDQPQHF. For the CDR3, the DNA is TGTGCCAGCAGCTTACCAGGGGGGGATCAGCCCCAGCATTTT. Full variable domain (rest looked up from reference TRBV7-2 and TRBJ1-5): GAGVSQSPSNKVTEKGKDVELRCDPISGHTALYWYRQSLGQGLEFLIYFQGNSAPDKSGLPSDRFSAERTGGSVSTLTIQRTQQEDSAVYLCASSLPGGDQPQHFGDGTRLSIL.

The chain couples TRBV11-3 to TRBJ2-2, with 9 bases fitting TRBD1. The CDR3 length is 16 residues. Germline CDR1 is SGHNT and CDR2 is YENEEA. V dropped 1 base and J dropped 4; count of bases not matched to a gene: 4. CDR3 DNA: TGTGCCAGCAGCTTAGCCGGGACAGGGTCCACCGGGGAGCTGTTTTTT. Protein: CASSLAGTGSTGELFF.

The chain carries TRBV6-5 and TRBJ1-2; TRBD1 matches 10 bases. Germline V gene data show CDR1 as MNHEY and CDR2 as SVGAGI. The CDR3 has 17 residues. The ends lost 4 bases at V and 4 bases at J; junction bases unmatched: 12. The CDR3 bases are TGTGCCAGCAGTTCCACTCCACCGGGACAGGGGTTCTATGGCTACACCTTC. Translation: CASSSTPPGQGFYGYTF.

Comments on this clonotype: Compared with germline, one end of the junction differs, possibly owing to a read error. V and J are TRBV11-1 and TRBJ2-2; perhaps TRBD1 as D (6 bases). The CDR3 has 14 amino acids. Germline CDR1 reads SGHAT; CDR2 reads FQDESV (reference sequence). The CDR3 region is CATSLQGWTGELFF. CDR3 sequence (DNA): TGTGCCACCAGCCTACAGGGTTGGACCGGGGAGCTGTTTTTT.

The genes are TRBV5-4 and TRBJ2-1; D perhaps matches TRBD2 (5 bases). The CDR3 extends over 11 amino acids. Deletions cut 4 bases from V and 10 bases from J, with 9 bases between. Per the germline V gene, CDR1 is SGHNT and CDR2 is YYREEE (reference sequence). The CDR3 region has the DNA TGTGCCAGCAGCCTGGAGGTGGAGCAGTTCTTC. It codes for CASSLEVEQFF.

The V call is TRBV19, the J call TRBJ1-2; weak D call: TRBD1 (5 bases). Germline-derived CDR1 and CDR2 are LNHDA and SQIVND (reference sequence). Trimming stripped 6 bases from V and 1 base from J, with 15 bases between. The length of the CDR3 is 15 residues. The CDR3 sequence is CASSPRGSLNYGYTF. In DNA form, the CDR3 reads TGTGCCAGTAGCCCTAGGGGCTCTCTTAACTATGGCTACACCTTC.

This clonotype was recorded a few times. V and J are TRBV5-1 and TRBJ2-1; the match to TRBD2 covers 12 bases. The CDR3 covers 17 residues. Germline loops: CDR1 SGHRS, CDR2 YFSETQ. Unmatched junction bases numbered 6, after V lost 1 base and J lost 4 bases. In nucleotides, the CDR3 is TGCGCCAGCAGCTTGAACCCTAGCGGGAGGGTATACAATGAGCAGTTCTTC. It specifies CASSLNPSGRVYNEQFF.

By proportion, this clonotype is large. At one of its ends the junction is not consistent with the germline gene, which may arise from a read error. The chain has TRBV7-7 and TRBJ2-5; TRBD1 is a possible D gene (6 bases). The CDR3 runs 14 residues. Per germline, CDR1 SSHAT and CDR2 FNYEAQ (reference sequence). The CDR3 DNA sequence: TGTGCTAGCAGCTTAGGTACAGGGACAGAGACCCAGTACTTC. Its translation: CASSLGTGTETQYF.

This chain joins TRBV6-1 and TRBJ2-5; the match to TRBD1 covers 8 bases. J lost 0 bases, V lost 6 bases, and 12 bases had no gene match. The CDR3 runs 17 residues. Germline CDR1 reads MNHNS; CDR2 reads SASEGT. The CDR3 region is CASRSLPGGGDQETQYF. In DNA form, the CDR3 reads TGTGCCAGCAGATCCCTCCCAGGGGGCGGCGACCAAGAGACCCAGTACTTC.

This clonotype was recorded once. The chain joins TRBV4-1 to TRBJ1-2; D ambiguous. Looked up from germline, CDR1 is MGHRA and CDR2 is YSYEKL. V shed 1 base and J shed 8 bases, with 17 bases lying between them. This CDR3 has 15 residues. In DNA form, the CDR3 reads TGCGCCAGCAGCCAAGTTGGTGGGGTAGGGTCGGGCTACACCTTC. This encodes CASSQVGGVGSGYTF.

The CDR3 coding sequence is TGTGCCAGCAGTTGGGACGGAGCCTACGAGCAGTACTTC. Translation: CASSWDGAYEQYF. The chain recombines TRBV27 with TRBJ2-7; perhaps D is TRBD1 or TRBD2 (5 bases each). CDR1 and CDR2 from the germline V gene are MNHEY and SMNVEV (reference sequence). With 4 bases removed from V and 2 bases from J, the gap between germline ends came to 9 bases. This CDR3 spans 13 amino acids.

The chain couples TRBV5-1 to TRBJ1-1, with D tentatively TRBD1 (5 bases). V was shortened by 0 bases and J by 4 bases, with 13 bases between the two germline ends. Per germline, CDR1 SGHRS and CDR2 YFSETQ. There are 15 residues in the CDR3. CDR3 DNA: TGCGCCAGCAGCTTGGGCCAGGGAGGAGCCACTGAAGCTTTCTTT. Its translation is CASSLGQGGATEAFF.

The chain recombines TRBV27 with TRBJ1-1; D not resolved. Germline V CDR1 and CDR2: MNHEY, SMNVEV (reference sequence). The V end was cut by 7 bases, the J end by 2 bases, with 8 bases between. The CDR3 spans 12 residues. The CDR3 bases are TGTGCCAGCAAGGGCTCAAACACTGAAGCTTTCTTT. This codes for CASKGSNTEAFF.

V is TRBV28 and J is TRBJ1-2, with D unclear. Germline V lookup: CDR1 MDHEN, CDR2 SYDVKM. V lost 5 bases to trimming and J lost 5 bases, with 9 bases between them. The CDR3 consists of 12 residues. Written as DNA, the CDR3 is TGTGCCAGCAGTGGTATGGGATATGGCTACACCTTC. Translated, it gives CASSGMGYGYTF.

V is TRBV6-5 and J is TRBJ1-4, with D unclear. Germline V lookup: CDR1 MNHEY, CDR2 SVGAGI. This CDR3 comprises 14 residues. V was trimmed by 4 bases and J by 8 bases, leaving 14 bases between them. CDR3 sequence (DNA): TGTGCCAGCAGTTCCCCCGGGGTGGGGGAAAAACTGTTTTTT. It translates to CASSSPGVGEKLFF.

V gene TRBV6-1 combines with J gene TRBJ1-1; no reliable D call. Looked up from germline, CDR1 is MNHNS and CDR2 is SASEGT. Trimming removed 8 bases at V and 0 bases at J, with 16 bases between. This CDR3 contains 15 residues. The CDR3 reads CASLRGEGVNTEAFF. CDR3 DNA sequence: TGTGCCAGCCTTCGGGGTGAGGGCGTGAACACTGAAGCTTTCTTT.